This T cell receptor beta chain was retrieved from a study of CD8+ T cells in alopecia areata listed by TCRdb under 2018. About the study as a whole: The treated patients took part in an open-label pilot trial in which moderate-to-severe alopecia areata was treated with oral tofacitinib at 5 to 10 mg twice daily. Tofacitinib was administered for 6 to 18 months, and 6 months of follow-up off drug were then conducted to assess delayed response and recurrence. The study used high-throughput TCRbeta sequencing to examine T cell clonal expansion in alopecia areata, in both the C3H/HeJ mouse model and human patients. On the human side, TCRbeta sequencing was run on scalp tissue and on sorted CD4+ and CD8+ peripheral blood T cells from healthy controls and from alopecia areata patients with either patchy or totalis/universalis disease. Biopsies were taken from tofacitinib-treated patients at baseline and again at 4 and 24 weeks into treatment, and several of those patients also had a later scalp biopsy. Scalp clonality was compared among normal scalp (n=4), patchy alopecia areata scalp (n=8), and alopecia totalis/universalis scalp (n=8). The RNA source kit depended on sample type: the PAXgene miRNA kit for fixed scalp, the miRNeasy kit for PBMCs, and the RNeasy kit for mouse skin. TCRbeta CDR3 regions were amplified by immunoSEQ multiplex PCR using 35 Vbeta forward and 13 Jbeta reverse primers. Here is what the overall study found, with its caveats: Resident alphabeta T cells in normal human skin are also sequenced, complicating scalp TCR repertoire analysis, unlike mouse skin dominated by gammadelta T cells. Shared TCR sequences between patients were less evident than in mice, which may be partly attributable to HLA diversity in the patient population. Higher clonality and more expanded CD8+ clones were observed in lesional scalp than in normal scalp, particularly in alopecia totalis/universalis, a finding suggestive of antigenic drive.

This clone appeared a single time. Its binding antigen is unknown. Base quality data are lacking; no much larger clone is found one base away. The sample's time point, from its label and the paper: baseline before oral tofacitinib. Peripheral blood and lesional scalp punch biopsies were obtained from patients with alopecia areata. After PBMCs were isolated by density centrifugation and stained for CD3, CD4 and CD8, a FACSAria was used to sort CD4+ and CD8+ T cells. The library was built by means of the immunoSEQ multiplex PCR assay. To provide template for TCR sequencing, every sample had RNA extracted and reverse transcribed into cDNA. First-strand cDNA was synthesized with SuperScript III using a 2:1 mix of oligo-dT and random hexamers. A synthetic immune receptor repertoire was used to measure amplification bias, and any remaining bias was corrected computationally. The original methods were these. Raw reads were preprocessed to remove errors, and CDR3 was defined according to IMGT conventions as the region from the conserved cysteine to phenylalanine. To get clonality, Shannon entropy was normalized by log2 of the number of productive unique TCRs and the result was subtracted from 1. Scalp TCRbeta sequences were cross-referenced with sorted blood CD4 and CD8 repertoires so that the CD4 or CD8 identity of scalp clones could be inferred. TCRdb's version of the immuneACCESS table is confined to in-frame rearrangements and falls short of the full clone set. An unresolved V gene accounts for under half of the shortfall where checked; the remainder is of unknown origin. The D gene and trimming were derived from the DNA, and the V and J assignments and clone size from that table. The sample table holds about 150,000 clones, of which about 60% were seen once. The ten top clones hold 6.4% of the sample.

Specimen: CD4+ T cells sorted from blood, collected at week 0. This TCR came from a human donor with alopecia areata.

The sequence in DNA is TGTGCCAGCAGCGCCGGATCGGGGTATGAGCAGTTCTTC. Translated, it gives CASSAGSGYEQFF. Here the chain combines TRBV5-6 and TRBJ2-1; TRBD2 could be the D gene, as 5 bases match. Trimming takes 4 bases from V and 8 bases from J, and the germline ends sit 13 bases apart. From a lookup of the germline V gene, CDR1 and CDR2 are SGHDT and YYEEEE. The CDR3, from cysteine to phenylalanine, totals 13 residues. Just CDR3 DNA is preserved here, 39 bases in frame from base 1.